Below, 28 T cell receptor beta chains from the same sample are listed, as sequenced in a study of T-cell reconstitution after alpha-beta-depleted transplantation in children. TCRbeta library preparation incorporated unique molecular identifiers. TCRdb called the PCR reads again in MiXCR, with one record for every CDR3 protein. Of about 240,000 distinct CDR3 sequences in the sample, 20% to 30% were seen once. Material: PBMCs, obtained before TCRalphabeta/CD19-depleted stem cell transplant. The origin of the receptors is a girl aged 2-15 years with Fanconi anemia, due to receive a stem cell transplant.

This clonotype turned up a few times. The DNA for the CDR3 is TGTGCCAGCAGTTTAGGGACTAGCGGGCCAGGAGATACGCAGTATTTT. This sequence encodes CASSLGTSGPGDTQYF. The chain uses TRBV12-3 or TRBV12-4 and TRBJ2-3, with 11 bases that match TRBD2. Unmatched junction bases numbered 5, after V lost 1 base and J lost 5 bases. The CDR3 sequence is 16 residues long.

This chain uses TRBV20-1 with TRBJ2-3; 9 nucleotides agree with TRBD2. Germline V gene lookup returns CDR1 DFQATT and CDR2 SNEGSKA (reference sequence). Unmatched junction bases numbered 4, after V lost 5 bases and J lost 1 base. The length of the CDR3 is 14 residues. The CDR3 DNA is TGCAGTGCTCTTAGCGGGGGCGGCACAGATACGCAGTATTTT. Encoded protein: CSALSGGGTDTQYF.

This clonotype was detected many times. The chain links TRBV18 to TRBJ2-3; D unresolved. Germline V gene sequence: CDR1 KGHSH, CDR2 LQKENI. This CDR3 comprises 16 residues. V was trimmed by 1 base and J by 2 bases, leaving 13 bases between them. CDR3 nucleotide sequence: TGTGCCAGCTCACCACAGGCGGCAGGTATCACAGATACGCAGTATTTT. It yields the protein CASSPQAAGITDTQYF.

This clonotype has at least ten counts. The CDR3 nucleotides read TGTGCCAGCAGTGAATGGGACGGGAGAGTAAACGAGCAGTACTTC. It is translated as CASSEWDGRVNEQYF. This rearrangement joins TRBV25-1 to TRBJ2-7; D may be TRBD2 (6 bases). Germline V CDR1 and CDR2: MGHDK, SYGVNS. The V end was cut by 1 base, the J end by 5 bases, with 15 bases between. This CDR3 spans 15 amino acids.

The V call is TRBV7-2, the J call TRBJ2-4, with 8 bases that match TRBD2. CDR3 size: 14 residues. The V and J ends lost 4 bases and 1 base, in that order; junction bases with no gene match: 0. Looked up from germline, CDR1 is SGHTA and CDR2 is FQGNSA. This chain's CDR3 is CASSSGGAKNIQYF. CDR3 DNA sequence: TGTGCCAGCAGCTCGGGGGGGGCCAAAAACATTCAGTACTTC.

This clonotype was seen a few times. This sequence joins TRBV7-2 and TRBJ2-3; a possible D gene is TRBD2 (5 bases). There are 14 residues in the CDR3. The V gene lost 3 bases and the J gene lost 2 bases, with 9 bases spanning the gap. From germline, CDR1 is SGHTA and CDR2 FQGNSA. Here the CDR3 reads CASSFRGFTDTQYF. The CDR3 DNA sequence: TGTGCCAGCAGCTTCCGGGGTTTCACAGATACGCAGTATTTT.

As DNA, the CDR3 is TGCAGTGCTTCCCTCGAGCGGGAGGGTGGTACGCAGTATTTT. Its translation: CSASLEREGGTQYF. The chain carries TRBV20-1 and TRBJ2-3; TRBD2 agrees at 10 bases. CDR3 length: 14 amino acids. V shed 5 bases and J 8 bases; nucleotides not matched to a gene: 10. The germline CDR1 and CDR2 sequences are DFQATT and SNEGSKA (reference sequence).

This clonotype occurred a few times. This chain connects TRBV3-1 to TRBJ2-7; D remains ambiguous. Trimming cost V 1 base and J 2 bases, with 6 bases left between them. Per germline, CDR1 LGHDT and CDR2 YNNKEL (reference sequence). This CDR3 has 13 residues. DNA of the CDR3: TGTGCCAGCAGCCAAGCAGGAACCTACGAGCAGTACTTC. It yields the protein CASSQAGTYEQYF.

The chain uses TRBV7-6 and TRBJ2-7; possible D gene TRBD2, 7 bases. Trimming took 6 bases from V and 2 from J, leaving 20 bases between them. The CDR3 is made up of 16 amino acids. Germline V CDR1 and CDR2: SGHVS, FNYEAQ. CDR3 region: CASSPREGGETYEQYF. DNA of the CDR3: TGTGCCAGCAGTCCCAGGGAAGGGGGGGAGACCTACGAGCAGTACTTC.

A few counts support this clonotype. This rearrangement joins TRBV7-3 to TRBJ2-1, with a tentative D call TRBD2 (7 bases). Trimming stripped 0 bases from V and 8 bases from J, with 11 bases between. This CDR3 has 14 amino acids. Germline CDR1 SGHTA, CDR2 FQGTGA. CDR3 in amino acids: CASSLTGGAYEQFF. The CDR3 DNA follows: TGTGCCAGCAGCTTAACAGGGGGGGCCTATGAGCAGTTCTTC.

The CDR3 protein is CSATPPYRGLGYEQYF. In nucleotides, the CDR3 is TGCAGTGCTACCCCGCCCTACAGGGGATTGGGCTACGAGCAGTACTTC. V gene TRBV20-1 combines with J gene TRBJ2-7, with 7 nucleotides matching TRBD1. The CDR3 is made up of 16 amino acids. Germline V gene data show CDR1 as DFQATT and CDR2 as SNEGSKA (reference sequence). The V gene end was trimmed by 4 bases and the J gene end by 3 bases; junction bases not matched to a gene: 15.

The chain has TRBV19 and TRBJ2-3, with 11 bases fitting TRBD2. Germline loops: CDR1 LNHDA, CDR2 SQIVND (reference sequence). V lost 5 bases and J lost 1; bases outside the gene matches: 11. CDR3 length: 18 amino acids. The CDR3 here is CASSHPLLAGGGTDTQYF. DNA for the CDR3: TGTGCCAGTAGTCACCCCCTTCTAGCGGGAGGAGGCACAGATACGCAGTATTTT.

The rearrangement links TRBV20-1 to TRBJ2-1; 9 nucleotides agree with TRBD2. The trim removed 5 bases at V and 9 bases at J, leaving 8 bases unmatched. Germline values: CDR1 DFQATT, CDR2 SNEGSKA (reference sequence). The length of the CDR3 is 13 residues. This CDR3 is CSAPGLAHGEQFF. CDR3 coding DNA: TGCAGTGCTCCGGGACTAGCTCACGGTGAGCAGTTCTTC.

J is TRBJ1-5 and V is TRBV15, with 7 bases that match TRBD1. V was clipped by 0 bases and J by 7 bases; unmatched bases: 9. Germline loops: CDR1 LNHNV, CDR2 YYDKDF (reference sequence). This CDR3 has 16 residues. CDR3 nucleotide sequence: TGTGCCACCAGCAGAGAACCCACAGGGGAGGGACAGCCCCAGCATTTT. Encoded protein: CATSREPTGEGQPQHF.

The J gene is TRBJ2-3, the V gene TRBV6-1, with 11 positions matching TRBD2. V lost 6 bases to trimming and J lost 4 bases; unmatched junction nucleotides: 6. Germline CDR1 and CDR2: MNHNS and SASEGT. CDR3 length: 15 amino acids. CDR3 region: CASSLSGRAADTQYF. The CDR3 DNA reads as TGTGCCAGCAGCCTTAGCGGGAGGGCCGCAGATACGCAGTATTTT.

This clonotype was seen at least ten times. The chain carries TRBV19 and TRBJ2-1; no definite D call. The CDR3 length is 15 residues. The germline V gene encodes CDR1 LNHDA and CDR2 SQIVND (reference sequence). Deletions cut 6 bases from V and 4 bases from J, with 16 bases between. The CDR3 here is CASSLDGLPYNEQFF. Here the CDR3 DNA reads TGTGCCAGTAGCCTCGACGGATTACCATACAATGAGCAGTTCTTC.

This clonotype occurred many times. This chain connects TRBV12-3 or TRBV12-4 to TRBJ2-2; D is unresolved. The ends were cut back, 7 bases at V and 0 bases at J, with 12 bases in the middle. This CDR3 is 15 amino acids long. The CDR3 DNA reads TGTGCCAGCACCTTGGGCCGGACGAACACCGGGGAGCTGTTTTTT. Translation gives CASTLGRTNTGELFF.

The chain carries TRBV29-1 and TRBJ2-7, with D maybe TRBD2 (6 bases). CDR3 length: 13 residues. The V gene's germline CDR1 is SQVTM and CDR2 ANQGSEA. Trimming cost V 4 bases and J 3 bases, with 13 bases left between them. DNA of the CDR3: TGCAGCGTTGTAGGGCGGGACGGCTACGAGCAGTACTTC. Its protein product is CSVVGRDGYEQYF.

This chain connects TRBV6-2 or TRBV6-3 to TRBJ2-1; D might be TRBD2 (5 bases). CDR3 length: 14 residues. Trimming shortened V by 4 bases and J by 5 bases, and 12 bases separated the two germline ends. Germline CDR1 is MNHEY and CDR2 is SVGEGT. The CDR3 DNA reads as TGTGCCAGCAGTTGGACTGAAATCGACAATGAGCAGTTCTTC. Protein: CASSWTEIDNEQFF.

This clonotype was picked up many times. The chain carries TRBV20-1 and TRBJ2-1; 11 bases map to TRBD2. The trim removed 2 bases at V and 2 bases at J, leaving 8 bases unmatched. The germline gives CDR1 DFQATT, CDR2 SNEGSKA (reference sequence). The CDR3 runs to 17 residues. In nucleotides, the CDR3 is TGCAGTGCTAGACCCCTGACTAGCGGGGCAGCCTACAATGAGCAGTTCTTC. This codes for CSARPLTSGAAYNEQFF.

There are many counts of this clonotype. The CDR3 loop reads CASSRDSGWGRTEAFF. The CDR3 DNA follows: TGTGCCAGCAGCCGAGATAGTGGGTGGGGAAGGACTGAAGCTTTCTTT. This sequence joins TRBV4-2 and TRBJ1-1; D not resolved. Looked up from germline, CDR1 is LGHNA and CDR2 is YNFKEQ. The CDR3 totals 16 residues. Trimming pared 4 bases from V and 5 bases from J, leaving 20 bases between.

In its sample, this clonotype was seen a few times. The chain recombines TRBV20-1 with TRBJ2-3; D is ambiguous. The ends were cut back, 6 bases at V and 0 bases at J, with 16 bases in the middle. The CDR3 is 15 residues long. Germline values: CDR1 DFQATT, CDR2 SNEGSKA (reference sequence). The CDR3 loop is CSASGFQPSTDTQYF. CDR3 nucleotide sequence: TGCAGTGCCTCCGGATTCCAACCGAGCACAGATACGCAGTATTTT.

This clonotype was recorded at least ten times. CDR3 nucleotides: TGCAGTGCTAGTGTCCGGGACAGATACTACGAGCAGTACTTC. This gives the protein CSASVRDRYYEQYF. V is TRBV20-1 and J is TRBJ2-7, with 7 bases identical to TRBD1. Germline CDR1 is DFQATT and CDR2 is SNEGSKA (reference sequence). The CDR3 sequence is 14 residues long. Unmatched junction bases numbered 8, after V lost 3 bases and J lost 3 bases.

The chain recombines TRBV6-2 or TRBV6-3 with TRBJ2-7; 9 bases line up with TRBD2. This CDR3 contains 17 residues. Germline CDR1 MNHEY, CDR2 SVGEGT. With 5 bases clipped from V and 5 bases from J, the junction kept 16 bases outside the gene matches. DNA for the CDR3: TGTGCCAGCAGTCCTGCCGGGTTGAGCGGGAGGTCCAACGAGCAGTACTTC. It translates to CASSPAGLSGRSNEQYF.

This clonotype was seen a few times. In nucleotides, the CDR3 is TGTGCCAGCAGTTTGCGGGAACAAGACTACGAGCAGTACTTC. It translates to CASSLREQDYEQYF. The rearrangement joins TRBV6-2 or TRBV6-3 to TRBJ2-7, with a tentative D call TRBD2 (6 bases). The germline gives CDR1 MNHEY, CDR2 SVGEGT. The CDR3 sequence is 14 residues long. Between the trimmed V and J ends, which lost 4 bases and 3 bases, there was a span of 13 bases.

This clonotype was observed a handful of times. The chain links TRBV9 to TRBJ1-6; D might be TRBD1 (6 bases). The CDR3 consists of 14 residues. V shed 2 bases and J shed 8 bases, with 11 bases lying between them. Per the germline V gene, CDR1 is SGDLS and CDR2 is YYNGEE. The CDR3 is CASSVDRSDSPLHF. DNA of the CDR3: TGTGCCAGCAGCGTTGACAGGTCCGATTCACCCCTCCACTTT.

This clonotype was detected ten times or more. The chain's CDR3 is CAISPGLAGSGTGELFF. The CDR3 DNA reads as TGTGCCATCAGTCCAGGACTAGCGGGAAGTGGAACCGGGGAGCTGTTTTTT. V is TRBV10-3 and J is TRBJ2-2; 12 bases align to TRBD2. The CDR3 sequence is 17 residues long. V shed 5 bases and J 5 bases; nucleotides not matched to a gene: 9. Germline V gene data show CDR1 as ENHRY and CDR2 as SYGVKD.

This clonotype was seen a single time. The chain recombines TRBV7-9 with TRBJ2-1, with D possibly TRBD2 on 5 matching bases. This CDR3 region has 17 residues. Germline values: CDR1 SEHNR, CDR2 FQNEAQ (reference sequence). The germline V and J ends were trimmed by 5 bases and 7 bases, with 24 bases remaining between them. The chain's CDR3 is CASSLTGLSRDWNEQFF. The CDR3 DNA reads as TGTGCCAGCAGCCTTACCGGACTTTCCCGGGATTGGAATGAGCAGTTCTTC.